This TCR beta chain derives from a study of T cells after yellow fever vaccination. Regarding the study as a whole: Abundant clonotypes from the bulk population could contaminate FACS-sorted repertoires.

TCRdb processed the 5' RACE reads anew with MiXCR; each CDR3 protein has one entry. The sample includes more than 300,000 distinct CDR3 sequences, roughly 10% of them seen just once. Germline V CDR1 and CDR2: MNHEY, SVGEGT. The length of the CDR3 is 15 residues. V was shortened by 5 bases and J by 12 bases, with 23 bases between the two germline ends. The sample holds a few counts of this clonotype. Antigen: not known. The specimen comprised CD4+ T cells sorted from PBMCs, sampled 45 days after the yellow fever booster vaccination. The receptor comes from a man between 18 and 29 years old who received the YFV17D yellow fever vaccine. V gene TRBV6-2 or TRBV6-3 combines with J gene TRBJ2-1, with D perhaps TRBD1 (6 bases). As DNA, the CDR3 is TGTGCCAGCAGTGGGGCAGGGGCCCTTGACATACGGCAGTTCTTC. It yields the protein CASSGAGALDIRQFF.